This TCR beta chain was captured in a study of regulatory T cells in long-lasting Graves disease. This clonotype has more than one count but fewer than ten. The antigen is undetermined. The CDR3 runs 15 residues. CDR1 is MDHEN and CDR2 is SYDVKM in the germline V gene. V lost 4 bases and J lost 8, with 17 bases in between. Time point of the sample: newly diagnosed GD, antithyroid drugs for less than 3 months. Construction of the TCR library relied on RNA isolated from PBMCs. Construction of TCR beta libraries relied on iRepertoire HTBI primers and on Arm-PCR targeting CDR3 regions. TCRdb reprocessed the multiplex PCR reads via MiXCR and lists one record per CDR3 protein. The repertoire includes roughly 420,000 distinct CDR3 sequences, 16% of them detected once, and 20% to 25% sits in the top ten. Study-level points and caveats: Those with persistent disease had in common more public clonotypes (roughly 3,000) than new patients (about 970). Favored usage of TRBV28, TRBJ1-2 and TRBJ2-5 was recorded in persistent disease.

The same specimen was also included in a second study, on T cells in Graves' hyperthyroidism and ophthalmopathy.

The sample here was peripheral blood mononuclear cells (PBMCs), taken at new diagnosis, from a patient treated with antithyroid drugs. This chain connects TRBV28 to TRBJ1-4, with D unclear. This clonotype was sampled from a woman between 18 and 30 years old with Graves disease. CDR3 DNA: TGTGCCAGCAGTTCCGCCGGGCCGGGGTGGGAAAAACTGTTTTTT. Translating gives CASSSAGPGWEKLFF.